This T cell receptor (beta chain) originates from a study of graft-versus-host responses after intestinal transplantation. The table came from immunoSEQ multiplex PCR; TCRdb's copy has only in-frame clones and leaves some out. Among fewer than 70,000 clones listed, roughly 90% were seen once. About this clone: Its antigen is undetermined.

Overall study results and limits: GvH clonotypes were identified within recipient marrow, with a subset emerging first in ileum or blood. The presence of high graft-versus-host to host-versus-graft clonal ratios in allografts characterized patients with graft-donor T cell macrochimerism.

This CDR3 spans 17 amino acids. Germline V CDR1 and CDR2: MGHRA, YSYEKL. Between the trimmed V and J ends, which lost 1 base and 2 bases, there was a span of 15 bases. Source: bone marrow, taken almost 750 days after intestinal transplantation. This TCR was recovered from a human patient who received an intestinal transplant, so some T cells may come from the graft donor. V usage is TRBV4-1 and J usage is TRBJ1-3; D gene ambiguous. CDR3 sequence: CASSQVRRARAGNTIYF. The CDR3 DNA is TGCGCCAGCAGCCAAGTGAGACGGGCACGGGCTGGAAACACCATATATTTT.